The rows below give T cell receptor beta chains drawn from one sample of a study of cytomegalovirus exposure and HLA in healthy donors. Libraries were prepared by immunoSEQ multiplex PCR; TCRdb keeps only in-frame clonotypes and omits some of them. Of 90,000 to 150,000 clones in the sample, less than 65% were seen once. The specimen was PBMCs. These receptors originate from a man aged 35 to 55 in good health and CMV-seropositive. Each CDR3 is given with its conserved first and last residue. D genes are given only for firm matches. Clone sizes are given selectively: once, few, many, or a class where the clone is expanded.

TRBJ2-7	few	TRBV7-2	TRBD2	CASSRDSGNYEQYF	TGTGCCAGCAGCCGGGATAGCGGGAACTACGAGCAGTACTTC
TRBJ2-5	NA	TRBV6-5	TRBD1	CASSYDRGHETQYF	TGTGCCAGCAGTTACGACAGGGGGCACGAGACCCAGTACTTC
TRBJ2-7	NA	TRBV7-9	TRBD1	CASSQGTAEQYF	TGTGCCAGCAGCCAAGGGACAGCCGAGCAGTACTTC
TRBJ2-5	once	TRBV19	TRBD2	CASSGGDYRYYQETQYF	TGTGCCAGTAGTGGCGGGGACTATCGATACTACCAAGAGACCCAGTACTTC
TRBJ2-1	NA	TRBV28	TRBD2	CASQLAGRNEQFF	TGTGCCAGCCAACTAGCGGGAAGGAATGAGCAGTTCTTC
TRBJ2-1	NA	TRBV7-2	NA	CASSLVTGGGMYEQFF	TGTGCCAGCAGCTTAGTCACAGGGGGGGGTATGTATGAGCAGTTCTTC
TRBJ1-2	NA	TRBV2	NA	CASSEQGTRNYGYTF	TGTGCCAGCAGTGAACAGGGAACAAGGAACTATGGCTACACCTTC
TRBJ1-1	NA	TRBV4-2	TRBD1	CASRSGQVYTEAFF	TGTGCCAGCCGTTCGGGACAGGTGTACACTGAAGCTTTCTTT
TRBJ2-7	NA	TRBV9	TRBD2	CASSVDPSGSYEQYF	TGTGCCAGCAGCGTAGACCCTAGCGGTTCCTACGAGCAGTACTTC
TRBJ1-2	NA	TRBV29-1	NA	CSVAQGPYGYTF	TGCAGCGTCGCACAGGGTCCCTATGGCTACACCTTC
TRBJ2-4	NA	TRBV5-6	NA	CASSLLSGGDIQYF	TGTGCCAGCAGCTTGCTTAGCGGAGGTGACATTCAGTACTTC
TRBJ2-7	NA	TRBV7-7	TRBD2	CASSLGTSLSYEQYF	TGTGCCAGCAGCTTAGGGACTAGCCTCTCCTACGAGCAGTACTTC
TRBJ2-2	NA	TRBV7-3	TRBD2	CASRMGLADGELFF	TGTGCCAGCAGAATGGGACTAGCGGACGGGGAGCTGTTTTTT
TRBJ2-6	NA	TRBV5-4	TRBD1	CASSLRGQGGVLTF	TGTGCCAGCAGCCTGCGGGGACAGGGGGGCGTCCTGACTTTC
TRBJ2-1	NA	TRBV19	TRBD1	CASSIGAGQGKYNEQFF	TGTGCCAGTAGTATAGGCGCGGGACAGGGTAAGTACAATGAGCAGTTCTTC
TRBJ1-2	NA	TRBV27	NA	CASSFYGDNYGYTF	TGTGCCAGCAGTTTCTACGGTGATAACTATGGCTACACCTTC
TRBJ1-2	NA	TRBV6-1	TRBD1	CASSGPLYRGRSYGYTF	TGTGCCAGCAGTGGACCCCTCTACAGGGGGCGCAGCTATGGCTACACCTTC
TRBJ1-4	NA	TRBV7-9	TRBD1	CASSFGQGNEKLFF	TGTGCCAGCAGCTTCGGACAGGGGAATGAAAAACTGTTTTTT
TRBJ1-2	NA	TRBV9	TRBD1	CASSVGTGGYGYTF	TGTGCCAGCAGCGTGGGGACAGGTGGCTATGGCTACACCTTC
TRBJ1-1	few	TRBV5-6	NA	CASSPGVLGYTEAFF	TGTGCCAGCAGCCCGGGGGTTCTGGGATACACTGAAGCTTTCTTT
TRBJ1-2	NA	TRBV11-2	NA	CASSLGLVAYGYTF	TGTGCCAGCAGCTTAGGGTTAGTAGCCTATGGCTACACCTTC
TRBJ2-3	few	TRBV18	NA	CASRPGLEAQYF	TGTGCCAGCCGACCTGGGCTGGAAGCGCAGTATTTT
TRBJ2-1	NA	TRBV19	TRBD2	CASSWGGLGLYNEQFF	TGTGCCAGTAGTTGGGGGGGACTTGGATTGTACAATGAGCAGTTCTTC
TRBJ2-3	NA	TRBV7-2	TRBD1	CASSHGQGRVTQYF	TGTGCCAGCAGTCACGGACAGGGGAGAGTTACGCAGTATTTT
TRBJ2-7	NA	TRBV19	NA	CASSIGHQDYEQYF	TGTGCCAGTAGTATTGGCCACCAGGACTACGAGCAGTACTTC
TRBJ1-1	NA	TRBV25-1	TRBD1	CASTHRPPTGTGGTEAFF	TGTGCCAGCACTCACAGACCACCCACCGGGACAGGGGGCACTGAAGCTTTCTTT
TRBJ2-1	NA	TRBV11-3	NA	CASSLEGLPNNEQFF	TGTGCCAGCAGCTTAGAGGGCTTACCGAACAATGAGCAGTTCTTC
TRBJ1-1	NA	TRBV7-3	NA	CASSLQAGNTEAFF	TGTGCCAGCAGCTTACAAGCAGGTAACACTGAAGCTTTCTTT
TRBJ1-1	NA	TRBV6-1	NA	CASSESGGVDTEAFF	TGTGCCAGCAGTGAATCGGGGGGCGTGGACACTGAAGCTTTCTTT
TRBJ2-7	few	TRBV4-2	TRBD2	CASSQTSARSYEQYF	TGTGCCAGCAGCCAAACTAGCGCCCGCTCCTACGAGCAGTACTTC
TRBJ1-5	once	TRBV6-5	NA	CASSSGQQYQPQHF	TGTGCCAGCAGTTCCGGACAGCAATATCAGCCCCAGCATTTT
TRBJ1-5	NA	TRBV5-6	NA	CASSLFGVSSGQPQHF	TGTGCCAGCAGCTTGTTTGGGGTATCGAGCGGTCAGCCCCAGCATTTT